The count of the clone carrying this TCR beta chain is one. Repertoires were generated with immunoSEQ multiplex PCR, while TCRdb's copy carries only in-frame clones and drops some. The table records approximately 58,000 clones, less than 95% of them present only once. The data originate from a study of OX40 agonist ivuxolimab in advanced cancers. Germline-derived CDR1 and CDR2 are LNHDA and SQIVND (reference sequence). With 5 bases removed from V and 4 bases from J, the gap between germline ends came to 9 bases. This CDR3 region has 13 residues. The material sequenced was CD4+ or CD8+ T cells sorted from blood, taken in a trial of the OX40 agonist ivuxolimab. The sequence was collected from an adult with an advanced solid tumor such as melanoma, head and neck, liver or kidney cancer. The J gene is TRBJ1-5, the V gene TRBV19; D remains ambiguous. CDR3 nucleotide sequence: TGTGCCAGTAGTGGTAGAGGGAATCAGCCCCAGCATTTT. Its translation is CASSGRGNQPQHF.